This T cell receptor beta chain was sequenced for a study of T cells after yellow fever vaccination. Each CDR3 protein is one row after TCRdb ran MiXCR on the 5' RACE reads. Altogether 250,000 or so distinct CDR3 sequences are present, about 7.1% being singletons, with the ten largest covering roughly 0.86%. Germline CDR1 is DFQATT and CDR2 is SNEGSKA (reference sequence). V dropped 3 bases and J dropped 4 bases, with 16 bases sitting between them. There are 14 residues in the CDR3. Sample: CD4+ T cells sorted from PBMCs, taken 15 days after the yellow fever booster vaccination. V is TRBV20-1 and J is TRBJ2-7; D remains ambiguous. This clonotype was sampled from a man aged 30-40 years who received the YFV17D yellow fever vaccine. CDR3 region: CSARLRSNRYEQYF. CDR3 nucleotide sequence: TGCAGTGCTAGGCTCCGGTCGAATAGGTACGAGCAGTACTTC.